This entry describes one TCR beta chain. Its antigen is as yet unknown. These data belong to a study of CD8+CD57+ T cells in acquired aplastic anemia. Notes on the study in general: The study identified around 28 CD8+ CDR3 sequences shared by patients and controls. Patients and controls had CD8+ Simpson's diversity values that were not significantly distinct.

The CDR3 runs to 14 residues. Looked up from germline, CDR1 is LGHNA and CDR2 is YSLEER. Deletions cut 3 bases from V and 6 bases from J, with 13 bases between. Investigators profiled TCR beta VDJ and CDR3 from genomic DNA template. TCRdb independently ran MiXCR on the reads; one entry per CDR3 protein. Among 86,000 or so distinct CDR3 sequences listed, approximately 46% were seen once. The specimen was sorted CD4+, CD8+, or CD8+CD57+ T cells (not recorded which) from PBMCs. The gene calls are TRBV4-3 and TRBJ2-3; a weak D match, TRBD2 (5 bases). The receptor comes from a human donor in good health, serving as a control. DNA for the CDR3: TGCGCCAGCAGCCAGGACTCGATATGGGATACGCAGTATTTT. It encodes CASSQDSIWDTQYF.